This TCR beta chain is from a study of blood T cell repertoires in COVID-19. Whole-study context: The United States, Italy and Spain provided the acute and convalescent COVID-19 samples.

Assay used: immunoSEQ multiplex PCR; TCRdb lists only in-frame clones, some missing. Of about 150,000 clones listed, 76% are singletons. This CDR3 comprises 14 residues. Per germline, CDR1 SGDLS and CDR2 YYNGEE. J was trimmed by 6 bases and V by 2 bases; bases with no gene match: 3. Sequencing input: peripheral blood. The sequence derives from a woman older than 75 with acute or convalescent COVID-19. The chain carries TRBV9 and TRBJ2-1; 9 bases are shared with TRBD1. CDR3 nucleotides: TGTGCCAGCAGCGTGGGACAGGGTGCCAATGAGCAGTTCTTC. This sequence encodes CASSVGQGANEQFF.